This T cell receptor (beta chain) was sequenced for a study of identical twins. TCRdb independently ran MiXCR on the 5' RACE reads; one entry per CDR3 protein. The data hold around 280,000 distinct CDR3 sequences, with under 9% observed a single time. This clonotype was seen repeatedly, ten times or more. The sample was also linked to a second study, of yellow fever vaccine responses in identical twins.

The sample consisted of memory (CD45RO+) T cells sorted from blood. The source of this sequence is a woman under 30 in good health.

CDR3 DNA: TGTGCCAGCAGTGAACTCAGGGGAACCTATAATTCACCCCTCCACTTT. Amino acids: CASSELRGTYNSPLHF. The chain is built from TRBV6-1 and TRBJ1-6, with TRBD1 as a possible D gene (6 bases). Germline lookup yields CDR1 MNHNS and CDR2 SASEGT. V lost 2 bases, J lost 2 bases, and 10 bases lay in between. The length of the CDR3 is 16 residues.